This T cell receptor (beta chain) was sequenced during a study of T cell responses to AZD1222 COVID-19 vaccine. Study overall: Recipients boosted at about 4 weeks or about 12 weeks are pooled. The study, taken as a whole, reports: CD4 TCRs linked to vaccination spanned spike, dominating at 160-218 and 743-854. Among those given AZD1222, only six were seropositive at baseline. As reported, nearly half of all spike-specific TCRs target variant regions that are unmutated.

Clones were sequenced by immunoSEQ multiplex PCR, and TCRdb holds only the in-frame ones, with some missing. The sample has just under 85,000 clones, 86% seen once. In its sample, this clone was seen once. Its specificity is unknown. V was trimmed by 1 base and J by 6 bases, leaving 4 bases between them. Germline values: CDR1 SGHDT, CDR2 YYEEEE. The CDR3 totals 11 residues. This clonotype was obtained from an adult in good health. The sequencing used peripheral blood, collected on day 0 of AZD1222 vaccination. The chain recombines TRBV5-6 with TRBJ1-2; D is uncertain. The CDR3 spells CASSLIDGYTF. The CDR3 bases are TGTGCCAGCAGCTTGATAGATGGCTACACCTTC.